These 31 T cell receptor beta chains were sequenced from one sample in a study of blood T cell repertoires in COVID-19. TCRdb's copy holds only in-frame clones and misses some; the assay was immunoSEQ multiplex PCR. The sample has around 310,000 clones, 88% seen once; the top ten hold approximately 4%. The sample consisted of peripheral blood. The receptors were gathered from a woman in her 50s with active or convalescent COVID-19.

CDR3: CASSVESRGTEAFF. DNA for the CDR3: TGTGCCAGCAGCGTAGAATCCCGAGGCACTGAAGCTTTCTTT. V is TRBV9 and J is TRBJ1-1, with D unresolved. Trimming removed 0 bases at V and 4 bases at J, with 10 bases between. The germline V gene has CDR1 SGDLS and CDR2 YYNGEE. CDR3 length: 14 amino acids.

V gene TRBV6-5 combines with J gene TRBJ1-2; 8 nucleotides align to TRBD1. The V segment lost 7 bases and the J segment 8 bases; nucleotides outside the gene matches: 12. Germline V gene lookup returns CDR1 MNHEY and CDR2 SVGAGI. The CDR3 spans 14 residues. In DNA, the CDR3 is TGTGCCAGCACCAACGGGGGACAGGTGAGCGGCTACACCTTC. It yields the protein CASTNGGQVSGYTF.

This clone came up once. The chain couples TRBV7-9 to TRBJ1-1; 7 bases are a match to TRBD1. Germline V CDR1 and CDR2: SEHNR, FQNEAQ (reference sequence). V lost 5 bases to trimming and J lost 2 bases; unmatched junction nucleotides: 11. The CDR3 runs 16 residues. The CDR3 nucleotides are TGTGCCAGCAGCCGAATACAGGGGCTCCTAAACACTGAAGCTTTCTTT. The encoded protein is CASSRIQGLLNTEAFF.

The chain combines TRBV7-2 with TRBJ2-3; TRBD2 aligns across 10 bases. The CDR3 consists of 16 residues. V trimming: 4 bases; J trimming: 2 bases; junction bases outside the gene matches: 6. Looked up from germline, CDR1 is SGHTA and CDR2 is FQGNSA. CDR3 residues: CASSSWTSGVTDTQYF. CDR3 sequence (DNA): TGTGCCAGCAGCTCCTGGACTAGCGGAGTCACAGATACGCAGTATTTT.

The gene calls are TRBV5-4 and TRBJ1-5; possible D gene TRBD1, 6 bases. The length of the CDR3 is 15 residues. Trimming stripped 0 bases from V and 7 bases from J, with 14 bases between. CDR1 and CDR2 (germline): SGHNT, YYREEE (reference sequence). The CDR3 DNA reads as TGTGCCAGCAGCTTGGACAGGGCAAGGGGGCAGCCCCAGCATTTT. It translates to CASSLDRARGQPQHF.

The chain uses TRBV28 and TRBJ1-5; D is uncertain. Germline CDR1 is MDHEN and CDR2 is SYDVKM. V was pared by 5 bases and J by 6 bases, with 5 bases between. There are 11 residues in the CDR3. The CDR3 spells CASSRSQPQHF. The CDR3 coding sequence is TGTGCCAGCAGTAGGAGTCAGCCCCAGCATTTT.

The J gene is TRBJ1-2, the V gene TRBV18, with a tentative D call TRBD1 (6 bases). The CDR3 has 14 residues. Trimming removed 3 bases at V and 4 bases at J, with 12 bases between. The V gene's germline CDR1 is KGHSH and CDR2 LQKENI. The CDR3 DNA reads as TGTGCCAGCTCACCGACAGGTAGGGCCTATGGCTACACCTTC. The encoded protein is CASSPTGRAYGYTF.

The J gene is TRBJ1-2, the V gene TRBV7-9; D might be TRBD1 (6 bases). The CDR3 extends over 13 amino acids. From germline, CDR1 is SEHNR and CDR2 FQNEAQ (reference sequence). Trimming cost V 2 bases and J 4 bases, with 8 bases left between them. The DNA for the CDR3 is TGTGCCAGCAGCTTACAGGGGTCCTATGGCTACACCTTC. Translation gives CASSLQGSYGYTF.

V gene TRBV11-2 combines with J gene TRBJ2-7, with TRBD1 matching 12 bases. Germline V gene sequence: CDR1 SGHAT, CDR2 FQNNGV. The V segment lost 9 bases and the J segment 6 bases; nucleotides outside the gene matches: 9. The CDR3 is 14 amino acids. CDR3 in amino acids: CASTSGTGGGEQYF. The CDR3 bases are TGTGCCAGTACGAGTGGGACAGGGGGCGGCGAGCAGTACTTC.

CDR3 bases: TGTGCCAGCAGCCAAGTCGGTCCCGGGGAGCTGTTTTTT. Amino acid sequence: CASSQVGPGELFF. The J gene is TRBJ2-2, the V gene TRBV4-2; no clear D. There are 13 residues in the CDR3. Trimming left V 1 base short and J 6 bases short, with 6 bases between. Germline V gene data show CDR1 as LGHNA and CDR2 as YNFKEQ.

The rearrangement links TRBV19 to TRBJ2-5; 12 positions match TRBD1. CDR1 and CDR2 (germline): LNHDA, SQIVND (reference sequence). J lost 5 bases, V lost 6 bases, and 7 bases had no gene match. The length of the CDR3 is 15 residues. In nucleotides, the CDR3 is TGTGCCAGTAGCACCGGGACAGGGGGCGGGGAGACCCAGTACTTC. As protein: CASSTGTGGGETQYF.

The chain combines TRBV5-4 with TRBJ2-1; 13 nucleotides agree with TRBD2. Trimming removed 5 bases from V and 11 bases from J; junction bases left unmatched: 13. Germline lookup yields CDR1 SGHNT and CDR2 YYREEE (reference sequence). The length of the CDR3 is 16 residues. CDR3 in amino acids: CASSRLAGGTLGQQFF. Here the CDR3 DNA reads TGTGCCAGCAGTCGACTAGCGGGGGGAACGCTGGGCCAGCAGTTCTTC.

The rearrangement uses TRBV11-2 and TRBJ1-3; TRBD1 matches at 11 bases. CDR3 size: 18 residues. V was pared by 1 base and J by 2 bases, with 7 bases of the junction left unmatched. CDR1 is SGHAT, CDR2 FQNNGV, per germline. The DNA of the CDR3 is TGTGCCAGCAGCTTAGGGACAGGGGGCGCATCTGCTGGAAACACCATATATTTT. It codes for CASSLGTGGASAGNTIYF.

The genes are TRBV4-1 and TRBJ2-7; 11 positions match TRBD2. CDR3 size: 16 residues. The trim removed 0 bases at V and 4 bases at J, leaving 5 bases unmatched. Germline CDR1 MGHRA, CDR2 YSYEKL. CDR3 in amino acids: CASSQDSSGRLYEQYF. Here the CDR3 DNA reads TGCGCCAGCAGCCAAGATTCTAGCGGGAGGCTATACGAGCAGTACTTC.

The gene calls are TRBV19 and TRBJ2-6, with D perhaps TRBD2 (6 bases). Germline V gene lookup returns CDR1 LNHDA and CDR2 SQIVND (reference sequence). The V gene lost 3 bases and the J gene lost 4 bases, with 10 bases spanning the gap. This CDR3 region has 15 residues. CDR3 protein: CASSIGGSGANVLTF. CDR3 bases: TGTGCCAGTAGTATCGGGGGTAGCGGGGCCAACGTCCTGACTTTC.

This chain connects TRBV9 to TRBJ2-5, with TRBD2 matching over 9 bases. This CDR3 region has 16 residues. With V trimmed by 0 bases and J by 0 bases, 3 bases remained unmatched. The germline CDR1 and CDR2 sequences are SGDLS and YYNGEE. In nucleotides, the CDR3 is TGTGCCAGCAGCGTAGGAAGCGGGGGGTACCAAGAGACCCAGTACTTC. Protein product: CASSVGSGGYQETQYF.

The chain links TRBV19 to TRBJ2-2; D is perhaps TRBD2 (6 bases). From germline, CDR1 is LNHDA and CDR2 SQIVND (reference sequence). The CDR3 has 15 residues. V was pared by 5 bases and J by 4 bases, with 14 bases between. CDR3 in amino acids: CASSWDGTFTGELFF. The CDR3 coding sequence is TGTGCCAGTAGTTGGGACGGGACTTTCACCGGGGAGCTGTTTTTT. Together with reference TRBV19 and TRBJ2-2, the CDR3 gives the full variable domain: DGGITQSPKYLFRKEGQNVTLSCEQNLNHDAMYWYRQDPGQGLRLIYYSQIVNDFQKGDIAEGYSVSREKKESFPLTVTSAQKNPTAFYLCASSWDGTFTGELFFGEGSRLTVL.

This chain joins TRBV28 and TRBJ1-3; 8 bases agree with TRBD1. The CDR3 covers 12 residues. CDR1 MDHEN and CDR2 SYDVKM come from the germline V gene. V trimming: 8 bases; J trimming: 8 bases; junction bases outside the gene matches: 5. The CDR3: CASGQGLDTIYF. The CDR3 DNA is TGTGCCAGCGGACAGGGTTTAGACACCATATATTTT. Supplemented by reference TRBV28 and TRBJ1-3, the full variable domain reads DVKVTQSSRYLVKRTGEKVFLECVQDMDHENMFWYRQDPGLGLRLIYFSYDVKMKEKGDIPEGYSVSREKKERFSLILESASTNQTSMYLCASGQGLDTIYFGEGSWLTVV.

The genes are TRBV19 and TRBJ2-1; 9 bases fit TRBD2. This CDR3 has 13 residues. Per the germline V gene, CDR1 is LNHDA and CDR2 is SQIVND (reference sequence). After removal of 6 bases from V and 8 bases from J, the junction contained 5 bases not matched to a gene. In nucleotides, the CDR3 is TGTGCCAGTAGATTTAGCGGGAGCTATGAGCAGTTCTTC. This gives the protein CASRFSGSYEQFF. The variable domain in full, completed from reference TRBV19 and TRBJ2-1, reads DGGITQSPKYLFRKEGQNVTLSCEQNLNHDAMYWYRQDPGQGLRLIYYSQIVNDFQKGDIAEGYSVSREKKESFPLTVTSAQKNPTAFYLCASRFSGSYEQFFGPGTRLTVL.

This chain joins TRBV27 and TRBJ1-1; 7 bases agree with TRBD1. The CDR3 totals 15 residues. The V gene end was trimmed by 8 bases and the J gene end by 1 base; junction bases not matched to a gene: 10. Looked up from germline, CDR1 is MNHEY and CDR2 is SMNVEV (reference sequence). The CDR3 nucleotides read TGTGCCAGCCACACTCCCCAGGGGGGGAACACTGAAGCTTTCTTT. Protein sequence: CASHTPQGGNTEAFF.

The rearrangement uses TRBV5-1 and TRBJ1-2; 7 nucleotides align to TRBD1. V shed 5 bases and J 7 bases; nucleotides not matched to a gene: 5. Germline V gene sequence: CDR1 SGHRS, CDR2 YFSETQ. The CDR3 is 12 amino acids. The CDR3 loop reads CASSDRASGYTF. The CDR3, as DNA: TGCGCCAGCAGTGACAGGGCCAGTGGCTACACCTTC.

The chain links TRBV19 to TRBJ1-5, with a tentative D call TRBD1 (6 bases). V gave up 5 bases and J gave up 0 bases, with 11 bases separating them. Per germline, CDR1 LNHDA and CDR2 SQIVND (reference sequence). There are 15 residues in the CDR3. CDR3 residues: CASSSDRNSNQPQHF. Written as DNA, the CDR3 is TGTGCCAGTAGTTCGGACAGAAATAGCAATCAGCCCCAGCATTTT.

The rearrangement joins TRBV18 to TRBJ2-2; D is possibly TRBD1 (8 bases). The CDR3 is 16 amino acids. Germline-derived CDR1 and CDR2 are KGHSH and LQKENI. Trimming removed 1 base at V and 3 bases at J, with 12 bases between. CDR3 in amino acids: CASSPRQGRDTGELFF. CDR3 nucleotides: TGTGCCAGCTCACCACGACAGGGGAGGGACACCGGGGAGCTGTTTTTT.

V and J are TRBV30 and TRBJ2-3; 7 bases line up with TRBD2. The CDR3 spans 16 residues. J was trimmed by 4 bases and V by 2 bases; bases with no gene match: 12. Germline CDR1 GTSNPN, CDR2 SVGIG (reference sequence). The CDR3 DNA sequence: TGTGCCTGGAGTACTTGGGGGGGGGTTCCGGCAGATACGCAGTATTTT. Encoded protein: CAWSTWGGVPADTQYF.

The chain recombines TRBV7-9 with TRBJ2-3; 8 bases fit TRBD2. The germline V gene has CDR1 SEHNR and CDR2 FQNEAQ (reference sequence). V was pared by 6 bases and J by 2 bases, with 7 bases of the junction left unmatched. CDR3 length: 15 amino acids. As DNA, the CDR3 is TGTGCCAGCAGAAAGAGCGGGGGTCCCACAGATACGCAGTATTTT. Its translation: CASRKSGGPTDTQYF.

This chain uses TRBV5-1 with TRBJ2-5; D may be TRBD2 (5 bases). V was trimmed by 4 bases and J by 6 bases, leaving 13 bases between them. Germline V gene data show CDR1 as SGHRS and CDR2 as YFSETQ. This CDR3 has 13 residues. CDR3 nucleotide sequence: TGCGCCAGCAGCCCTGGGAACGGGAAGACCCAGTACTTC. Its translation: CASSPGNGKTQYF.

V and J are TRBV21-1 and TRBJ2-1; whether TRBD1, the table's D call, matches the DNA was not checked. TRBV21-1 counts as a pseudogene. CDR3 length: 17 amino acids. CDR3 in DNA: TGTGCCAGCAGCAAACCCCAGGCCCGACCCACTTACAATGAGCAGTTCTTC. Amino acid sequence: CASSKPQARPTYNEQFF.

The chain carries TRBV27 and TRBJ2-1, with D perhaps TRBD2 (5 bases). This CDR3 spans 15 amino acids. V was cut by 5 bases and J by 6 bases, with 17 bases left in between. The germline V gene has CDR1 MNHEY and CDR2 SMNVEV (reference sequence). Here the CDR3 DNA reads TGTGCCAGCAGTGCCCCCGCGAGGGCCCTCAATGAGCAGTTCTTC. Its translation: CASSAPARALNEQFF.

CDR3 in amino acids: CASSYGTGLRNTIYF. The CDR3 DNA reads as TGTGCCAGCAGCTATGGGACAGGGCTCCGAAACACCATATATTTT. The V call is TRBV5-8, the J call TRBJ1-3; 9 bases fit TRBD1. Unmatched junction bases numbered 6, after V lost 3 bases and J lost 5 bases. The CDR3 is 15 residues long. Germline V lookup: CDR1 SGHTS, CDR2 YDEGEE.

V is TRBV30 and J is TRBJ1-5, with D maybe TRBD1 (5 bases). CDR3 length: 16 residues. Germline V gene data show CDR1 as GTSNPN and CDR2 as SVGIG (reference sequence). The V end was cut by 2 bases, the J end by 2 bases, with 16 bases between. The DNA for the CDR3 is TGTGCCTGGAGTCCCTTGGGGGGAACGGGCAATCAGCCCCAGCATTTT. Translating gives CAWSPLGGTGNQPQHF.

The rearrangement links TRBV11-2 to TRBJ2-2; the match to TRBD1 covers 7 bases. This CDR3 has 14 residues. The germline CDR1 and CDR2 sequences are SGHAT and FQNNGV. V lost 5 bases to trimming and J lost 7 bases; unmatched junction nucleotides: 7. The CDR3 bases are TGTGCCAGCAGCACCATTCAGGGGGTCGGGGAGCTGTTTTTT. Amino acids: CASSTIQGVGELFF.